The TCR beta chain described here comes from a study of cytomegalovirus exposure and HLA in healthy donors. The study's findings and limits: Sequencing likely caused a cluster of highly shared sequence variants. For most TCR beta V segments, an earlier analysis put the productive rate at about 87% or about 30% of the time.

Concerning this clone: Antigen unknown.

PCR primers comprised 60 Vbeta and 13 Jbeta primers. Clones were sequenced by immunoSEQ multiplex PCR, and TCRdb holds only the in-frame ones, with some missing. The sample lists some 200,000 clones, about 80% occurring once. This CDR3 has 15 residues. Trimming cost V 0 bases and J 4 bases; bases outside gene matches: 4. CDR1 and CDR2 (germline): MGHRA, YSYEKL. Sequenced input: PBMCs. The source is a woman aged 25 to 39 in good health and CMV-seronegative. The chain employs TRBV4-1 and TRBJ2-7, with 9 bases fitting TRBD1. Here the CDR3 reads CASSQEWGQGYEQYF. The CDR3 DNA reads TGCGCCAGCAGCCAAGAATGGGGACAGGGTTACGAGCAGTACTTC.